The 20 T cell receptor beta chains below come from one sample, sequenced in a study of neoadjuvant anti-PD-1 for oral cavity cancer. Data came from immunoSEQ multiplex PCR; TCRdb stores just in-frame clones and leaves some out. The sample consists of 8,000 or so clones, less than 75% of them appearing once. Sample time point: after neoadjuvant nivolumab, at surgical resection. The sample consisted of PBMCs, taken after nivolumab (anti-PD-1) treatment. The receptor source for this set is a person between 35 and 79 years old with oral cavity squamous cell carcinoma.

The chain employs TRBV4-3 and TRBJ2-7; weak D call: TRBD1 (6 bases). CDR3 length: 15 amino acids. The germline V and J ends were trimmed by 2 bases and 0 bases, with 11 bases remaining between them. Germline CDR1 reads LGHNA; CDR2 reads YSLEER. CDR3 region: CASSQTTGSSYEQYF. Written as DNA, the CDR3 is TGCGCCAGCAGCCAAACCACAGGGAGCTCCTACGAGCAGTACTTC.

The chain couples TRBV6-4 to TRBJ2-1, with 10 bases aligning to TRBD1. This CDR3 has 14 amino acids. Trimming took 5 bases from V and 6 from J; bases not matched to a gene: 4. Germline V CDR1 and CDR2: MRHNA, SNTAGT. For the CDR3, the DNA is TGTGCCAGCAGTCCTGGACAGGGGGGCAATGAGCAGTTCTTC. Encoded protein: CASSPGQGGNEQFF.

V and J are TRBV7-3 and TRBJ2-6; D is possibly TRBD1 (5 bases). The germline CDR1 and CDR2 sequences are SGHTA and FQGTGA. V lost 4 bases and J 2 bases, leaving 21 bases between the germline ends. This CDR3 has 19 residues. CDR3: CASSSPRTYADTGANVLTF. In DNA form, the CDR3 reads TGTGCCAGCAGCTCCCCCAGGACATACGCAGATACTGGGGCCAACGTCCTGACTTTC.

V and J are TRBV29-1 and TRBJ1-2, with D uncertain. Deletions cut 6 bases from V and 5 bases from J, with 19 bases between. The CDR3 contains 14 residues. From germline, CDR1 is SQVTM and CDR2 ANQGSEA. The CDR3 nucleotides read TGCAGCGTCGGTATTGTGGGAGGAGGGTATGGCTACACCTTC. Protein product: CSVGIVGGGYGYTF.

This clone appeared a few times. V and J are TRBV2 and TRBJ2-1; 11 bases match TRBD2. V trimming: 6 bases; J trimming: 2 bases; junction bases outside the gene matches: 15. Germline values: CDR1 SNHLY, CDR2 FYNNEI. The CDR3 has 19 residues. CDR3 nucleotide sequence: TGTGCCAGCAGCGGGAAGGGACTAGCGGTTTTGAGTCCCTACAATGAGCAGTTCTTC. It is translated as CASSGKGLAVLSPYNEQFF.

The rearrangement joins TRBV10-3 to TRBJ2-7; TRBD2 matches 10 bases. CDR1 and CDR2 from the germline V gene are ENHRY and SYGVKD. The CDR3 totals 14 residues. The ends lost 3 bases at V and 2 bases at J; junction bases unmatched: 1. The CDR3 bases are TGTGCCATCAGTGATAGCGGGGGGACCTACGAGCAGTACTTC. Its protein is CAISDSGGTYEQYF.

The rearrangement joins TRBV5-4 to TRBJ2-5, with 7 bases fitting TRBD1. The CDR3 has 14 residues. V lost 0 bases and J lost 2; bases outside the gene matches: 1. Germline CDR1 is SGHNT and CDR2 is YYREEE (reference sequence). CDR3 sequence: CASSLAGGQETQYF. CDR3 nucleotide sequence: TGTGCCAGCAGCTTGGCAGGGGGTCAAGAGACCCAGTACTTC.

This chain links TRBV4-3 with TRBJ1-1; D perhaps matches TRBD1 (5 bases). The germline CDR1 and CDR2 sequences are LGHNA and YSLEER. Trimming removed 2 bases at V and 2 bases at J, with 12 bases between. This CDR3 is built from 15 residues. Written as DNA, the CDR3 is TGCGCCAGCAGCCAAACTGGACAACCCAACACTGAAGCTTTCTTT. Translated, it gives CASSQTGQPNTEAFF.

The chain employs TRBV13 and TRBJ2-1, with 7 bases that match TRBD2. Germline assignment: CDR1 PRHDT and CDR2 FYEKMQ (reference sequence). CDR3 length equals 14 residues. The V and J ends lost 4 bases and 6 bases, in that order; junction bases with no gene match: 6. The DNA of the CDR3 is TGTGCCAGCAGCTGGAGGACTAGTCCCAATGAGCAGTTCTTC. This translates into CASSWRTSPNEQFF.

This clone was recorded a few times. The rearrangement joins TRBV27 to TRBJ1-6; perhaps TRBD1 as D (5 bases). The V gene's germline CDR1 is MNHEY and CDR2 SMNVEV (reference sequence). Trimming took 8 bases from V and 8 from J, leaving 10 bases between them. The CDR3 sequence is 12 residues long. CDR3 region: CASREGYSPLHF. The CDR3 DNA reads TGTGCCAGCCGGGAGGGGTATTCACCCCTCCACTTT.

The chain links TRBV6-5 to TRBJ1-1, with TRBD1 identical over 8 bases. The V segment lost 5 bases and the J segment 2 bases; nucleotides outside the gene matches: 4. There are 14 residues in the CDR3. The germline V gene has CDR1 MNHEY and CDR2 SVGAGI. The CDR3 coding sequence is TGTGCCAGCAGTACCGGGACAGGAAACACTGAAGCTTTCTTT. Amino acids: CASSTGTGNTEAFF.

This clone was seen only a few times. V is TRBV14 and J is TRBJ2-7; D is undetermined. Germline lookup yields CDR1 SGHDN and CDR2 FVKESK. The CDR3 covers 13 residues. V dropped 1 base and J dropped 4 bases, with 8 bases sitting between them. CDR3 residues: CASSQVSSYEQYF. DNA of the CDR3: TGTGCCAGCAGCCAAGTGTCCAGTTACGAGCAGTACTTC.

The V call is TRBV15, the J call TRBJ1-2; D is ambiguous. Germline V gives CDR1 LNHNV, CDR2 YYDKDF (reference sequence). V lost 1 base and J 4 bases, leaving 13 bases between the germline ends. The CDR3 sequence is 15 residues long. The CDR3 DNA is TGTGCCACCAGCAGAGTCGGACGGCGGATCTATGGCTACACCTTC. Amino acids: CATSRVGRRIYGYTF.

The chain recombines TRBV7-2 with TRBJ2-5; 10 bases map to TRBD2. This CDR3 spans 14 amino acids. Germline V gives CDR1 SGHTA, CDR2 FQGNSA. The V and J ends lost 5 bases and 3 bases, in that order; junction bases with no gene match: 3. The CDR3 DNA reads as TGTGCCAGCAGCCAGAGCGGGGGGGAAGAGACCCAGTACTTC. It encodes CASSQSGGEETQYF.

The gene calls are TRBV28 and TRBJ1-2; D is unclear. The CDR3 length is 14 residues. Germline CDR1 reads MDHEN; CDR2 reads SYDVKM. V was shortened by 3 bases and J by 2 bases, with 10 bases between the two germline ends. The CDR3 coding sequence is TGTGCCAGCAGTTTCAGAGGCAGGAACTATGGCTACACCTTC. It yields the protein CASSFRGRNYGYTF.

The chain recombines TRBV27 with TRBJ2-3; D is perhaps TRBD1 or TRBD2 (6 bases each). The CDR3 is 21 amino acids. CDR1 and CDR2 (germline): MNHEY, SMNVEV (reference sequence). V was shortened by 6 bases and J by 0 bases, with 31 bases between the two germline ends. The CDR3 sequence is CASSPFPPKMRGATSTDTQYF. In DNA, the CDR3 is TGTGCCAGCAGCCCCTTCCCTCCCAAAATGAGGGGGGCCACTAGCACAGATACGCAGTATTTT.

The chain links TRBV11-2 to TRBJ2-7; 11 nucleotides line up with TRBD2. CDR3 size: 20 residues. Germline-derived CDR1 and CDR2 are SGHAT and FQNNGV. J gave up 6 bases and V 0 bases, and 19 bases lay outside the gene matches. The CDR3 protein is CASSLDFAPLAGEAMGEQYF. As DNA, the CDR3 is TGTGCCAGCAGCTTAGATTTTGCCCCACTAGCGGGGGAAGCAATGGGCGAGCAGTACTTC. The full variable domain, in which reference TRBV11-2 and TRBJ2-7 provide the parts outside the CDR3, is EAGVAQSPRYKIIEKRQSVAFWCNPISGHATLYWYQQILGQGPKLLIQFQNNGVVDDSQLPKDRFSAERLKGVDSTLKIQPAKLEDSAVYLCASSLDFAPLAGEAMGEQYFGPGTRLTVT.

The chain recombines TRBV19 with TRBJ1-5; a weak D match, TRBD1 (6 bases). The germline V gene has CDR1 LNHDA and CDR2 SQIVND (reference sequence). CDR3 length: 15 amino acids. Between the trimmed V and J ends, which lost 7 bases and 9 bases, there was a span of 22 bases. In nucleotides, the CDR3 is TGTGCCAGTAAGGGGGGTTCGGGGCGTGTGTTGCCCCAGCATTTT. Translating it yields CASKGGSGRVLPQHF.

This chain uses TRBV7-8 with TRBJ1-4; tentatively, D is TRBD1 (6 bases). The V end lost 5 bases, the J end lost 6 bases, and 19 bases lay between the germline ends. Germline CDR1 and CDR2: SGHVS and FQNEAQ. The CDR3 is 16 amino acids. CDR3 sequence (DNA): TGTGCCAGCAGCCGCACTACAGGGTTACGGGATGAAAAACTGTTTTTT. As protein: CASSRTTGLRDEKLFF.

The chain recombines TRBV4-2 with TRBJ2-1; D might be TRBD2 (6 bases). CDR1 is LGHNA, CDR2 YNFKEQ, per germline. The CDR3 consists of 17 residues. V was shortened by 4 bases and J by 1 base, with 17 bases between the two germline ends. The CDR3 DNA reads TGTGCCAGCAGCCCGGTAGGTGTGGGGGGTTCCTACAATGAGCAGTTCTTC. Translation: CASSPVGVGGSYNEQFF.